Each of the 7 T cell receptor beta chains below was sequenced from the same sample in a study of T cell responses to AZD1222 COVID-19 vaccine. TCRdb keeps only in-frame clones here, not all; method: immunoSEQ multiplex PCR. In the table there are 150,000 or so clones, roughly nine tenths of which are singletons. The sequenced sample was peripheral blood, obtained 28 days after the second AZD1222 dose. The receptors shown here come from an adult who received the AZD1222 COVID-19 vaccine.

The CDR3 loop is CASSQSRVNTEAFF. The CDR3 bases are TGCGCCAGCAGTCAATCAAGGGTGAACACTGAAGCTTTCTTT. The chain is built from TRBV23-1 and TRBJ1-1; no clear D gene. TRBV23-1 is an ORF for which the function is uncertain. This CDR3 is built from 14 residues. Trimming took 0 bases from V and 0 from J, leaving 5 bases between them.

This chain joins TRBV7-2 and TRBJ1-4, with no clear D. V lost 1 base and J 0 bases, leaving 12 bases between the germline ends. CDR1 is SGHTA and CDR2 is FQGNSA in the germline V gene. The CDR3 contains 17 residues. CDR3 residues: CASSLVGSPATNEKLFF. The CDR3 DNA follows: TGTGCCAGCAGCTTAGTAGGCAGCCCTGCAACTAATGAAAAACTGTTTTTT.

There are a few counts of this clone. V and J are TRBV27 and TRBJ1-2; the match to TRBD1 covers 8 bases. The CDR3 sequence is 14 residues long. Per the germline V gene, CDR1 is MNHEY and CDR2 is SMNVEV (reference sequence). V shed 7 bases, J shed 4 bases, and the junction held 8 bases outside the gene matches. This CDR3 reads CASKTIGQGYGYTF. CDR3 DNA: TGTGCCAGCAAGACTATTGGACAGGGCTATGGCTACACCTTC.

The chain is built from TRBV2 and TRBJ1-1; unclear D gene. Germline V gene sequence: CDR1 SNHLY, CDR2 FYNNEI. The CDR3 runs to 12 residues. Deletions cut 3 bases from V and 7 bases from J, with 9 bases between. CDR3 region: CASSEFRFEAFF. The CDR3 DNA sequence: TGTGCCAGCAGTGAGTTCAGGTTTGAAGCTTTCTTT.

The chain links TRBV7-3 to TRBJ2-1; 7 nucleotides align to TRBD2. The CDR3 is made up of 15 amino acids. Trimming cost V 6 bases and J 0 bases; bases outside gene matches: 5. Germline V gives CDR1 SGHTA, CDR2 FQGTGA. The CDR3, as DNA: TGTGCCAGCAGACGCGGGACTAACTCCTACAATGAGCAGTTCTTC. It specifies CASRRGTNSYNEQFF.

This clone was picked up one time. The CDR3 region is CASSTASQETQYF. DNA of the CDR3: TGCGCCAGCAGTACAGCTTCCCAAGAGACCCAGTACTTC. The chain carries TRBV5-1 and TRBJ2-5; D not certain. Deletions cut 5 bases from V and 1 base from J, with 9 bases between. This CDR3 contains 13 residues. Germline V CDR1 and CDR2: SGHRS, YFSETQ.

This sequence joins TRBV2 and TRBJ1-5; D not resolved. V lost 2 bases to trimming and J lost 5 bases, with 4 bases between them. Looked up from germline, CDR1 is SNHLY and CDR2 is FYNNEI. This CDR3 spans 12 amino acids. In nucleotides, the CDR3 is TGTGCCAGCAGTGAATGGGATCAGCCCCAGCATTTT. It specifies CASSEWDQPQHF.